One TCR beta chain is described in this entry. There are a few counts of this clone. The antigen this receptor binds is unknown. Base-call qualities are not available, and no considerably larger clone is one nucleotide away. This sample is part of a study of blood T cell repertoires in COVID-19 (dated by TCRdb to 2020 to 2022). For the wider study: Samples from collaborators originated in the United States, Italy and Spain and spanned both the acute and convalescent phases of COVID-19. The prospective study material was composed of cDNA or gDNA derived from T cells, B-cell-depleted T cells, or PBMCs. Subjects who had been exposed to COVID-19, were actively infected with it, or had recovered from it provided the deeply sampled blood TCRbeta repertoires that made up the dataset. A freely available public database, intended as a resource for researchers studying the immune response to SARS-CoV-2, is where the repertoires were released. The samples were drawn from two sources: the first 160 participants of the ongoing ImmuneRACE study, and 1,200 or so subjects contributed by 6 global collaborators. The sample metadata nearly always contained a de-identified subject ID, COVID-19 status, age in years and sex. HLA class I and class II types, where available, came from metadata supplied by the sample provider rather than from assay-based typing.

The paper's findings and limits, for the study overall: The amount of clinical and demographic metadata varied by source and participant and was provided uncurated.

The CDR3 holds 16 amino acids from the cysteine to the phenylalanine. The retained sequence is limited to the CDR3, 48 bases, with the frame set at the first base. Between the V and J ends, shortened by 1 base and 0 bases respectively, the junction contains 13 bases. CDR1 and CDR2 were assigned from the germline V gene as LGHNA and YNFKEQ. Collaborating institutions collected whole blood in K2EDTA tubes following their own protocols. Collaborator samples were shipped for TCRbeta analysis as frozen whole blood, isolated PBMCs, or DNA extracted from either sample type. The immunoSEQ Assay, a bias-controlled multiplex PCR, was used to amplify TCRbeta CDR3 regions from genomic DNA. As for how the authors treated the data: Within the assay, amplification of reference gene primers was used to estimate how many nucleated cells each sample contained. To quantify the absolute abundance of each unique TCRbeta CDR3 rearrangement, sequence reads were collapsed and filtered. For each sample, productive Simpson clonality was calculated by taking the square root of Simpson's diversity index across productive rearrangements. Not all clones reach the TCRdb copy of this immuneACCESS table, which keeps in-frame sequences only. Checked studies attribute under half of the gap to unresolved V genes and leave the rest unexplained. V and J calls and clone size come straight from that table; D and trimming were deduced from the DNA. Counted in this sample were around 69,000 clones; 85% of them appeared once. Of the sample, 20% to 25% falls within the top ten clones.

The rearranged segments are TRBV4-2 and TRBJ2-7; TRBD2 is possibly the D segment (6 matching bases). Sequencing used peripheral blood. This receptor was taken from a middle-aged man with acute or convalescent COVID-19. CDR3 protein: CASSQVSGVSSYEQYF. In nucleotides, the sequence is TGTGCCAGCAGCCAAGTGTCGGGGGTAAGCTCCTACGAGCAGTACTTC.